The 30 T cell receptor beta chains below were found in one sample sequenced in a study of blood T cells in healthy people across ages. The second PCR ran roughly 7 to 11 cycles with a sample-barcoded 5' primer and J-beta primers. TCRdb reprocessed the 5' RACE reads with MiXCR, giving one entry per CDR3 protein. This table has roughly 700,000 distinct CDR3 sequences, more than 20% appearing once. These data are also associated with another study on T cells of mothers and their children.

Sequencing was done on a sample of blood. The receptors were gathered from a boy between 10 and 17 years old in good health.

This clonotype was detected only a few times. The CDR3 sequence: CASSQTGSSYNEQFF. In DNA, the CDR3 is TGCGCCAGCAGCCAGACGGGTAGCTCCTACAATGAGCAGTTCTTC. This sequence joins TRBV4-1 and TRBJ2-1; D call uncertain. The CDR3 loop spans 15 amino acids. Germline CDR1 reads MGHRA; CDR2 reads YSYEKL. V was clipped by 3 bases and J by 0 bases, with 9 bases between them.

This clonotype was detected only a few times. The CDR3 loop reads CATRTSLQETQYF. The CDR3 coding sequence is TGTGCCACCCGGACATCCCTCCAAGAGACCCAGTACTTC. The gene calls are TRBV6-2 or TRBV6-3 and TRBJ2-5; TRBD1 might be the D (5 bases). The V gene lost 10 bases and the J gene lost 1 base, with 13 bases spanning the gap. From germline, CDR1 is MNHEY and CDR2 SVGEGT. The CDR3 is made up of 13 amino acids.

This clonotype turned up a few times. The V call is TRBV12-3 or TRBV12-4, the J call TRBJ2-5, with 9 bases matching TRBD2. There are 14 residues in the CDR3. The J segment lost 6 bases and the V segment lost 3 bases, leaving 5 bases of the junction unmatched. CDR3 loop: CASSFSGGSKTQYF. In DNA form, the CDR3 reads TGTGCCAGCAGTTTTAGCGGGGGATCGAAGACCCAGTACTTC.

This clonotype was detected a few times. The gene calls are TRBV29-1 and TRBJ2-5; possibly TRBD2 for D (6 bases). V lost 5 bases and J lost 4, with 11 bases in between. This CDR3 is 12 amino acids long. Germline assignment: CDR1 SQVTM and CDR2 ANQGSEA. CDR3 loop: CSVRGLGETQYF. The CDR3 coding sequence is TGCAGCGTTAGGGGACTGGGAGAGACCCAGTACTTC.

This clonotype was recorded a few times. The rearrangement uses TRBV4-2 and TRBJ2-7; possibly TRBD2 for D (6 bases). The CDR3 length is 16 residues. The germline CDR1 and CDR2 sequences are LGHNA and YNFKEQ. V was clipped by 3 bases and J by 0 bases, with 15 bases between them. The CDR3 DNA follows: TGTGCCAGCAGCCAGGGCCGACTAGGGAGCTCCTACGAGCAGTACTTC. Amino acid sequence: CASSQGRLGSSYEQYF.

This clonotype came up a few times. The DNA of the CDR3 is TGTGCCACCAGTGAGCGGACAGGGGACCACGAGCAGTACTTC. The encoded protein is CATSERTGDHEQYF. The chain carries TRBV24-1 and TRBJ2-7; 9 positions agree with TRBD1. CDR3 size: 14 residues. With V trimmed by 4 bases and J by 5 bases, 5 bases remained unmatched. Germline CDR1 and CDR2: KGHDR and SFDVKD.

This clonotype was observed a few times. Here the CDR3 reads CASSSPRDRPKKFYEQYF. The CDR3 DNA follows: TGTGCCAGCAGTTCCCCCCGGGACAGGCCGAAAAAATTTTACGAGCAGTACTTC. This chain connects TRBV6-6 to TRBJ2-7; 8 bases align to TRBD1. Germline V CDR1 and CDR2: MNHNY, SVGAGI (reference sequence). This CDR3 region has 18 residues. The J segment lost 4 bases and the V segment lost 4 bases, leaving 18 bases of the junction unmatched.

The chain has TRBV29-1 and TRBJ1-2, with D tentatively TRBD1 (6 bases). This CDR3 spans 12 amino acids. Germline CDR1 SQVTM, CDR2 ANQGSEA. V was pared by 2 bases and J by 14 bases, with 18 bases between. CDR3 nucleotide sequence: TGCAGCGTTGAAAAACAGGGCGTATCGCATACCTTC. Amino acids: CSVEKQGVSHTF.

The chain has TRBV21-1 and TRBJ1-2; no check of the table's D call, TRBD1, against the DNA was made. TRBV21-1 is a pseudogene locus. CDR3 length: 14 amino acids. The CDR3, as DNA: TGTGCCAGCACCCCCGGGACAGCTAACTATGGCTACACCTTC. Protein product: CASTPGTANYGYTF.

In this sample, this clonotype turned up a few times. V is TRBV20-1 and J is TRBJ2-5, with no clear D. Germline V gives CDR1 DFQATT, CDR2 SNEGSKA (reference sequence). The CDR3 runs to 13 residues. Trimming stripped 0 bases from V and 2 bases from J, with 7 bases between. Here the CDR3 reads CSARETLQETQYF. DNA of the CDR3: TGCAGTGCTAGAGAGACCTTGCAAGAGACCCAGTACTTC.

The CDR3 DNA reads TGTGCCAGCAGCCAAGATGAGCCTAGCGGGGGAGTCACAGATACGCAGTATTTT. It encodes CASSQDEPSGGVTDTQYF. V and J are TRBV3-1 and TRBJ2-3; TRBD2 agrees at 10 bases. J was trimmed by 2 bases and V by 0 bases; bases with no gene match: 8. From germline, CDR1 is LGHDT and CDR2 YNNKEL (reference sequence). The CDR3 totals 18 residues.

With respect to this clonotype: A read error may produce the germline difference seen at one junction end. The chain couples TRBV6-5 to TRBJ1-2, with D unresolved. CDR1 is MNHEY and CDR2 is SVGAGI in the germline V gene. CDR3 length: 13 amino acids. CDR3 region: CAGSYNGNYGYTF. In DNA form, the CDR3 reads TGTGCCGGCAGTTATAATGGGAACTATGGCTACACCTTC.

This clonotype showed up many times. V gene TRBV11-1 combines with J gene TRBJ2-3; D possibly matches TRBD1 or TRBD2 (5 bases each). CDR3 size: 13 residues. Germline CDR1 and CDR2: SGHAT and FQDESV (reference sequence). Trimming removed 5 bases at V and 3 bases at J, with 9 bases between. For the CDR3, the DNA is TGTGCCAGCAGCGGGGACCTTACAGATACGCAGTATTTT. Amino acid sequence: CASSGDLTDTQYF.

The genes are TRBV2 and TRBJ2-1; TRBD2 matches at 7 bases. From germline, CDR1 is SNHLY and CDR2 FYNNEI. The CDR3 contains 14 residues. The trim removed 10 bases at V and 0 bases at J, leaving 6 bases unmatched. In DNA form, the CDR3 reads TGTGCCACCCTAGCGGAAACCTCCTACAATGAGCAGTTCTTC. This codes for CATLAETSYNEQFF.

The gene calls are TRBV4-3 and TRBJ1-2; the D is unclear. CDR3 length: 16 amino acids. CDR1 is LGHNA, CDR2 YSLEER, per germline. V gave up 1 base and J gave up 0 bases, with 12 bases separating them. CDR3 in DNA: TGCGCCAGCAGCCAAGCCCAGCTGAGGACTAACTATGGCTACACCTTC. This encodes CASSQAQLRTNYGYTF.

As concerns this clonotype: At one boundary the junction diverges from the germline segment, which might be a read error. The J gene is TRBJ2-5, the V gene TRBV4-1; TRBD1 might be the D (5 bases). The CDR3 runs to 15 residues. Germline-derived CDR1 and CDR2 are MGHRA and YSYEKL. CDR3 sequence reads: CASSQDRWTGKPGNF. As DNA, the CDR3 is TGCGCCAGCAGCCAAGATCGGTGGACCGGAAAGCCAGGGAACTTC.

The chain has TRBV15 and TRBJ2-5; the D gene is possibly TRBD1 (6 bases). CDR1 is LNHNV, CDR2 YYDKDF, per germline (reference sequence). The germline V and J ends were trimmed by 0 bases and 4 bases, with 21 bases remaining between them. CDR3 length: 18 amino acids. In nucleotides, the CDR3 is TGTGCCACCAGCAGAGATCTCCCCTTCCAAGGACAGATAGAGACCCAGTACTTC. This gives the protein CATSRDLPFQGQIETQYF.

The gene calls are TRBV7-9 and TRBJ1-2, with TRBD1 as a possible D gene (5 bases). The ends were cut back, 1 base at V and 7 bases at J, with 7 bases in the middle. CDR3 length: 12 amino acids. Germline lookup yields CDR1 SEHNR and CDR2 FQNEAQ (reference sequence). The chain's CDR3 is CASSLDGGGYTF. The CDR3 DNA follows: TGTGCCAGCAGCTTAGACGGGGGTGGCTACACCTTC.

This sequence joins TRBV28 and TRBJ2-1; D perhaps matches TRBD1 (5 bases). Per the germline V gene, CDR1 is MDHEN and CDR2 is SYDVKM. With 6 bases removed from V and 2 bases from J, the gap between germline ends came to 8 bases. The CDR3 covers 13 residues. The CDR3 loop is CASRETAYNEQFF. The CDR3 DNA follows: TGTGCCAGCAGGGAGACAGCCTACAATGAGCAGTTCTTC.

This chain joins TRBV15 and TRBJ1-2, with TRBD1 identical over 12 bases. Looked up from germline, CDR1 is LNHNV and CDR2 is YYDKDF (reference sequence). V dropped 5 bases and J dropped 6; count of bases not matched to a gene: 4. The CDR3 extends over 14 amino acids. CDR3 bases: TGTGCCACCAGCCGGGACAGGGGGCACCATGGCTACACCTTC. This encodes CATSRDRGHHGYTF.

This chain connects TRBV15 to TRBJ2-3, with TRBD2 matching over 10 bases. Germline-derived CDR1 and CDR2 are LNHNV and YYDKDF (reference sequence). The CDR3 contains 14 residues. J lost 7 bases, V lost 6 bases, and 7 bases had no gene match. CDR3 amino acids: CATSLAGGSNTQYF. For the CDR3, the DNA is TGTGCCACCAGTTTAGCGGGAGGTTCAAATACGCAGTATTTT.

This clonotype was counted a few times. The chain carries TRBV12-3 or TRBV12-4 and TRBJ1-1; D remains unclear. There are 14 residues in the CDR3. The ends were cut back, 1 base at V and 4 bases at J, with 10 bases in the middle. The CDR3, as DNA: TGTGCCAGCAGTTTAGGGACGGGTATCACTGAAGCTTTCTTT. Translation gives CASSLGTGITEAFF.

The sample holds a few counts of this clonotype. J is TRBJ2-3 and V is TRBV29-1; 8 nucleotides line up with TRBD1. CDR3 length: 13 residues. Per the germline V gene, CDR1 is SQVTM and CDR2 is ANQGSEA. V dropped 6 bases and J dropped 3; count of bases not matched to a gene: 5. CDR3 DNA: TGCAGCGTGGGACAGGTTGTAACAGATACGCAGTATTTT. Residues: CSVGQVVTDTQYF.

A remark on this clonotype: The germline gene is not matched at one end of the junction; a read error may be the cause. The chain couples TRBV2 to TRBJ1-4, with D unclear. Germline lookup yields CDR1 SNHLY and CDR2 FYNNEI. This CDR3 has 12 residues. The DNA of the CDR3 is TGTGCCAGCAGTGATTTAGGGTTTCAAGGGCTTTTT. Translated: CASSDLGFQGLF.

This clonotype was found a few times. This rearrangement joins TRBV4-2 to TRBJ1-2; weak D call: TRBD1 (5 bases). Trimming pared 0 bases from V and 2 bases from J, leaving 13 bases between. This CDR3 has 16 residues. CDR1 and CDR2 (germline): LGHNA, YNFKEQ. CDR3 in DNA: TGTGCCAGCAGCCAAGACTCGACAGCTCTGAACTATGGCTACACCTTC. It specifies CASSQDSTALNYGYTF.

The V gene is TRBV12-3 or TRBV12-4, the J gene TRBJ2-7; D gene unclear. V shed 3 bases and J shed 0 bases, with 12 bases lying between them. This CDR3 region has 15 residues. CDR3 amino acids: CASSFAWAISYEQYF. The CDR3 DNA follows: TGTGCCAGCAGTTTCGCCTGGGCCATCTCCTACGAGCAGTACTTC.

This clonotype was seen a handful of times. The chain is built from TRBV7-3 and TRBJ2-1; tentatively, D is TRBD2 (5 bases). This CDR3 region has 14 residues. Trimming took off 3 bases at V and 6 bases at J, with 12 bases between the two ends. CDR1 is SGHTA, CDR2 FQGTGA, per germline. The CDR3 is CASSLGGPLNEQFF. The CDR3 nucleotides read TGTGCCAGCAGCTTGGGCGGGCCCCTCAATGAGCAGTTCTTC.

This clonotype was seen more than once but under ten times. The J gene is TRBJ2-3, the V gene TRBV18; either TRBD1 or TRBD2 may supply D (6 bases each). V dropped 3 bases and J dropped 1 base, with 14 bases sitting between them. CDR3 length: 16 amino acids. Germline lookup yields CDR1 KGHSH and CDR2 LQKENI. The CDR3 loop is CASSPPRGTRTDTQYF. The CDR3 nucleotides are TGTGCCAGCTCACCCCCACGGGGGACACGCACAGATACGCAGTATTTT.

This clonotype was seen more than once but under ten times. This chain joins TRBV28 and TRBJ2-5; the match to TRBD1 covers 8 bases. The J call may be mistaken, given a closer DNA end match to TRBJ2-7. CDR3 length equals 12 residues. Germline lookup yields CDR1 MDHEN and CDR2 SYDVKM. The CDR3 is CASTQGGNEQYF. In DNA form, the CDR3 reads TGTGCCAGCACACAGGGGGGCAACGAGCAGTACTTC.

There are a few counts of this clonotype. The CDR3 region is CASSYAWTGKLYEQYF. The CDR3 region has the DNA TGTGCCAGCAGTTACGCCTGGACAGGGAAGCTCTACGAGCAGTACTTC. The gene calls are TRBV6-2 or TRBV6-3 and TRBJ2-7, with 8 bases that match TRBD1. CDR1 is MNHEY, CDR2 SVGEGT, per germline. The CDR3 extends over 16 amino acids. The V and J ends lost 2 bases and 3 bases, in that order; junction bases with no gene match: 9.